What follows are 5 T cell receptor beta chains derived from one specimen sequenced in a study of T-cell reconstitution after alpha-beta-depleted transplantation in children. Preparation of the TCRbeta library involved a method that used unique molecular identifiers. One entry per CDR3 protein results from TCRdb running MiXCR on the PCR reads. The sample has about 640,000 distinct CDR3 sequences; 15% to 20% are singletons. The sample consisted of PBMCs from the stem cell graft donor, taken from the stem cell graft. The receptors stem from a human donor who donated a stem cell graft to a child with acute myeloid leukemia.

This sequence joins TRBV12-3 or TRBV12-4 and TRBJ1-2; the D is unclear. Trimming cost V 2 bases and J 0 bases, with 10 bases left between them. This CDR3 has 15 amino acids. The CDR3 DNA sequence: TGTGCCAGCAGTTTACGGAGGAGAGCTAACTATGGCTACACCTTC. Translating it yields CASSLRRRANYGYTF.

Points on this clonotype: A much bigger clone sits one base away, suggesting this may be a read error. The rearrangement links TRBV7-9 to TRBJ1-2; D call uncertain. The CDR3 totals 14 residues. CDR1 and CDR2 from the germline V gene are SEHNR and FQNEAQ (reference sequence). The CDR3 spells CASSAEAANYGHTF. The CDR3 coding sequence is TGTGCCAGCAGCGCCGAGGCAGCTAACTATGGCCACACCTTC.

This clonotype was recorded a few times. This rearrangement joins TRBV20-1 to TRBJ2-5, with 9 bases aligning to TRBD2. Germline loops: CDR1 DFQATT, CDR2 SNEGSKA (reference sequence). J gave up 5 bases and V 6 bases, and 4 bases lay outside the gene matches. This CDR3 region has 12 residues. CDR3 region: CSAGLAWETQYF. The CDR3 DNA follows: TGCAGTGCCGGACTAGCGTGGGAGACCCAGTACTTC.

This chain joins TRBV7-9 and TRBJ1-5; possibly TRBD1 for D (5 bases). Per germline, CDR1 SEHNR and CDR2 FQNEAQ (reference sequence). Trimming cost V 1 base and J 5 bases, with 12 bases left between them. This CDR3 is 15 amino acids long. DNA for the CDR3: TGTGCCAGCAGCTTAGTAGGGGATTCCGATCAGCCCCAGCATTTT. This sequence encodes CASSLVGDSDQPQHF.

This clonotype was observed many times. This chain links TRBV27 with TRBJ2-4; no clear D gene. Trimming removed 4 bases from V and 0 bases from J, with 7 bases in between. Germline values: CDR1 MNHEY, CDR2 SMNVEV (reference sequence). The CDR3 is 14 residues long. CDR3 region: CASSSPLAKNIQYF. The CDR3 DNA follows: TGTGCCAGCAGTTCCCCGCTAGCCAAAAACATTCAGTACTTC.